These 8 T cell receptor beta chains were sequenced from one sample in a study of cytomegalovirus exposure and HLA in healthy donors. 60 Vbeta and 13 Jbeta primers were used in PCR. This table comes from immunoSEQ multiplex PCR, and its TCRdb copy is limited to in-frame clones, with some not included. The data show 90,000 to 150,000 clones, with roughly 65% seen just once and 8% to 10% held by the top ten. Sequenced: PBMCs. These receptors all stem from a man aged 35 to 55 in good health and CMV-seropositive.

The genes are TRBV7-2 and TRBJ2-1, with 9 bases matching TRBD2. Trimming removed 2 bases from V and 2 bases from J; junction bases left unmatched: 1. CDR1 and CDR2 from the germline V gene are SGHTA and FQGNSA. The CDR3 has 15 amino acids. The CDR3 coding sequence is TGTGCCAGCAGCTTAACTAGCGGGCCCTACAATGAGCAGTTCTTC. Amino acid sequence: CASSLTSGPYNEQFF.

The gene calls are TRBV4-1 and TRBJ2-3; D is possibly TRBD1 (5 bases). This CDR3 region has 14 residues. The germline V and J ends were trimmed by 1 base and 5 bases, with 10 bases remaining between them. The germline V gene has CDR1 MGHRA and CDR2 YSYEKL. CDR3 sequence: CASSQGQIKDTQYF. The CDR3 nucleotides read TGCGCCAGCAGCCAAGGACAGATTAAAGATACGCAGTATTTT.

The chain employs TRBV5-4 and TRBJ2-7, with no clear D. The germline V gene has CDR1 SGHNT and CDR2 YYREEE (reference sequence). V was clipped by 1 base and J by 0 bases, with 5 bases between them. This CDR3 comprises 13 residues. The CDR3 reads CASSLSSSYEQYF. CDR3 sequence (DNA): TGTGCCAGCAGCTTGTCTAGCTCCTACGAGCAGTACTTC.

This clone was seen more than once but under ten times. The chain uses TRBV5-6 and TRBJ2-7; D may be TRBD2 (5 bases). Germline loops: CDR1 SGHDT, CDR2 YYEEEE. The ends were cut back, 2 bases at V and 3 bases at J, with 12 bases in the middle. The CDR3 is made up of 14 amino acids. CDR3 nucleotides: TGTGCCAGCAGCTTCCAGACCGCGGGCTACGAGCAGTACTTC. Translation: CASSFQTAGYEQYF.

V is TRBV5-1 and J is TRBJ1-3; the match to TRBD1 covers 9 bases. Germline lookup yields CDR1 SGHRS and CDR2 YFSETQ. The junction had 4 bases not matched to a gene; V was cut back by 0 bases and J by 0 bases. The CDR3 length is 17 residues. DNA for the CDR3: TGCGCCAGCAGCTTGGTGGGACAGGGAACCTCTGGAAACACCATATATTTT. It codes for CASSLVGQGTSGNTIYF.

The rearrangement uses TRBV6-1 and TRBJ1-5; maybe TRBD1 (5 bases). CDR1 MNHNS and CDR2 SASEGT come from the germline V gene. CDR3 length: 12 residues. V was shortened by 6 bases and J by 6 bases, with 9 bases between the two germline ends. CDR3: CASSQGVQPQHF. For the CDR3, the DNA is TGTGCCAGCAGCCAAGGGGTTCAGCCCCAGCATTTT.

This rearrangement joins TRBV9 to TRBJ2-5, with 9 bases lining up with TRBD1. The J call may be incorrect, as the DNA end agrees better with TRBJ2-7. Germline lookup yields CDR1 SGDLS and CDR2 YYNGEE. The CDR3 totals 15 residues. The CDR3 protein is CASSVRTGAGYEQYF. CDR3 sequence (DNA): TGTGCCAGCAGCGTCAGGACAGGGGCAGGTTACGAGCAGTACTTC.

The chain has TRBV19 and TRBJ2-2; 12 bases map to TRBD2. Germline V lookup: CDR1 LNHDA, CDR2 SQIVND (reference sequence). This CDR3 has 17 amino acids. The V gene end was trimmed by 2 bases and the J gene end by 4 bases; junction bases not matched to a gene: 5. The CDR3 sequence: CASSILAGGVFTGELFF. CDR3 DNA: TGTGCCAGTAGTATACTAGCGGGGGGGGTCTTCACCGGGGAGCTGTTTTTT.